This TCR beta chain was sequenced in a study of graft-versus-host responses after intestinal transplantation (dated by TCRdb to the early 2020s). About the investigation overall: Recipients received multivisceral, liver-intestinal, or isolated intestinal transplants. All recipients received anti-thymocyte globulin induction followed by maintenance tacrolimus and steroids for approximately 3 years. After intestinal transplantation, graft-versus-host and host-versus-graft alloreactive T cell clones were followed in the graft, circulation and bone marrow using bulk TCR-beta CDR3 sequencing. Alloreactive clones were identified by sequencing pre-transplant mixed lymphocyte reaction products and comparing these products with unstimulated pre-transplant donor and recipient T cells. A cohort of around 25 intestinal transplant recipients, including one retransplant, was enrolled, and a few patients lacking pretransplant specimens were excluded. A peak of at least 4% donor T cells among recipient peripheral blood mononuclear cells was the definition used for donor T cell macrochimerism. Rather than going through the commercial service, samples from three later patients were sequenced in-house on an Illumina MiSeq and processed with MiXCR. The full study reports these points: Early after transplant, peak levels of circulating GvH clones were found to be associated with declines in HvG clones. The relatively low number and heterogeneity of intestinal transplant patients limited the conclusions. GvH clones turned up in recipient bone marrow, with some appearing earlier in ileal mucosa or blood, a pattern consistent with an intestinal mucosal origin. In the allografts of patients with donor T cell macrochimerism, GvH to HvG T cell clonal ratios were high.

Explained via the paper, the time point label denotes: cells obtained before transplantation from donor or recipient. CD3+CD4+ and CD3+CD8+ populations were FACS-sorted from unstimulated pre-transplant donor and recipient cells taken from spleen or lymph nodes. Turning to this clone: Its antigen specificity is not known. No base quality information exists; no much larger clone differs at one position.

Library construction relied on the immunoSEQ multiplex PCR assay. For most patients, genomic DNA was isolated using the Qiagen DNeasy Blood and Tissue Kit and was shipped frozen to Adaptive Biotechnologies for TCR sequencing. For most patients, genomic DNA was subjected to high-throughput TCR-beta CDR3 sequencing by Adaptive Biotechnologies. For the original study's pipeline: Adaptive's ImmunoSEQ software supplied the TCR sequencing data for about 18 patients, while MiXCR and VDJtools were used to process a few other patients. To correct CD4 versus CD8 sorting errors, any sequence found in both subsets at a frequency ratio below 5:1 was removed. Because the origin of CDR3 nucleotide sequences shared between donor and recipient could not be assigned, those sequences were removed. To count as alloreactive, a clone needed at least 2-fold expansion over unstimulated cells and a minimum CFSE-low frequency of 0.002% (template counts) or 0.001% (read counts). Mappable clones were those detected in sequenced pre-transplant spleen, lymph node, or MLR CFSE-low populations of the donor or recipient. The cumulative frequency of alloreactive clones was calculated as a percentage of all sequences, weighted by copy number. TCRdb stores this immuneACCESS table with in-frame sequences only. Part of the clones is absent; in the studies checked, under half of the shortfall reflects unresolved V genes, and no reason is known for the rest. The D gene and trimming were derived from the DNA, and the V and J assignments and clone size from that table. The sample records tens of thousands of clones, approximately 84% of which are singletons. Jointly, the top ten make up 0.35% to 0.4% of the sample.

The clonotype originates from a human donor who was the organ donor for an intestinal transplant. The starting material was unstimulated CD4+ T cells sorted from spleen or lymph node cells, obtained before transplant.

The CDR3 protein: CASSPDRTTDTQYF. The DNA is as follows: TGCGCCAGCAGCCCGGACAGAACCACAGATACGCAGTATTTT. The V gene is TRBV5-1 and the J gene is TRBJ2-3; perhaps TRBD1 is the D gene, with 6 bases matching. Trimming costs V 4 bases and J 2 bases, and their ends lie 11 bases apart. CDR1 SGHRS and CDR2 YFSETQ were looked up in the germline V gene. Inclusive of the bounding cysteine and phenylalanine, the CDR3 is 14 residues long. The entry retains the CDR3 DNA only, 42 bases that are in frame from base 1.